Presented here are 18 T cell receptor beta chains from one specimen sequenced in a study of OX40 agonist ivuxolimab in advanced cancers. The protocol was immunoSEQ multiplex PCR, while the TCRdb copy is restricted to in-frame clones and leaves out a portion. Of over 80,000 clones in the sample, approximately 87% were seen once. The input for sequencing was CD4+ or CD8+ T cells sorted from blood, taken in a trial of the OX40 agonist ivuxolimab. Receptor source: an adult with an advanced solid tumor such as melanoma, head and neck, liver or kidney cancer.

The gene calls are TRBV19 and TRBJ1-1; 9 nucleotides agree with TRBD1. With V trimmed by 3 bases and J by 6 bases, 5 bases remained unmatched. The CDR3 has 14 amino acids. The germline CDR1 and CDR2 sequences are LNHDA and SQIVND (reference sequence). CDR3 residues: CASSITGGLAEAFF. The CDR3 DNA reads as TGTGCCAGTAGTATTACAGGGGGCTTGGCTGAAGCTTTCTTT.

This clone was observed a single time. This sequence joins TRBV28 and TRBJ2-1, with 10 nucleotides matching TRBD2. V dropped 6 bases and J dropped 8; count of bases not matched to a gene: 7. This CDR3 has 14 residues. CDR1 and CDR2 from the germline V gene are MDHEN and SYDVKM. The CDR3, as DNA: TGTGCCAGCAGCCCTAGCGGGAGTCCCTATGAGCAGTTCTTC. As protein: CASSPSGSPYEQFF.

CDR3 sequence: CAAWTGRETQYF. CDR3 DNA: TGTGCCGCCTGGACAGGGCGAGAGACCCAGTACTTC. The V call is TRBV6-5, the J call TRBJ2-5, with 8 bases fitting TRBD1. With 11 bases clipped from V and 4 bases from J, the junction kept 6 bases outside the gene matches. Germline assignment: CDR1 MNHEY and CDR2 SVGAGI. CDR3 length: 12 amino acids.

The V gene is TRBV7-8, the J gene TRBJ1-5; a weak D match, TRBD1 (5 bases). Germline lookup yields CDR1 SGHVS and CDR2 FQNEAQ. V was shortened by 2 bases and J by 5 bases, with 16 bases between the two germline ends. The CDR3 has 16 residues. CDR3 DNA sequence: TGTGCCAGCAGCTTAAAGGCAGGGTTGCCCCATCAGCCCCAGCATTTT. Its translation: CASSLKAGLPHQPQHF. Combining the CDR3 with reference TRBV7-8 and TRBJ1-5 gives the whole variable domain GAGVSQSPRYKVAKRGQDVALRCDPISGHVSLFWYQQALGQGPEFLTYFQNEAQLDKSGLPSDRFFAERPEGSVSTLKIQRTQQEDSAVYLCASSLKAGLPHQPQHFGDGTRLSIL.

The chain recombines TRBV5-8 with TRBJ1-4; the match to TRBD1 covers 7 bases. This CDR3 is 15 amino acids long. The ends lost 4 bases at V and 6 bases at J; junction bases unmatched: 9. Germline-derived CDR1 and CDR2 are SGHTS and YDEGEE. CDR3 sequence (DNA): TGTGCCAGCAGCCTCCAGGGGGGGATTTATGAAAAACTGTTTTTT. It yields the protein CASSLQGGIYEKLFF.

CDR3 region: CASSESGPYNEQFF. CDR3 nucleotide sequence: TGCGCCAGCAGTGAGTCGGGACCCTACAATGAGCAGTTCTTC. This chain links TRBV10-2 with TRBJ2-1; D is possibly TRBD1 or TRBD2 (5 bases each). CDR3 length: 14 amino acids. Germline V gene lookup returns CDR1 WSHSY and CDR2 SAAADI. Trimming removed 0 bases at V and 2 bases at J, with 5 bases between.

V usage is TRBV5-1 and J usage is TRBJ2-2, with 12 bases aligning to TRBD2. CDR3 length equals 16 residues. From germline, CDR1 is SGHRS and CDR2 YFSETQ. Losses at the gene ends were 4 bases for V and 5 bases for J; bases not matched to a gene: 6. DNA for the CDR3: TGCGCCAGCAGCCAGCAGGGACTAGCGGGTACCGGGGAGCTGTTTTTT. It specifies CASSQQGLAGTGELFF.

The chain joins TRBV9 to TRBJ2-1; 10 positions agree with TRBD2. V lost 0 bases, J lost 5 bases, and 5 bases stayed unmatched. CDR3 length: 16 residues. CDR1 SGDLS and CDR2 YYNGEE come from the germline V gene. The chain's CDR3 is CASSVVWTSGNNEQFF. CDR3 nucleotides: TGTGCCAGCAGCGTAGTATGGACTAGCGGCAACAATGAGCAGTTCTTC.

The J gene is TRBJ2-7, the V gene TRBV5-4, with TRBD1 matching 7 bases. V was pared by 7 bases and J by 7 bases, with 11 bases of the junction left unmatched. The CDR3 is 13 amino acids. Germline V gene data show CDR1 as SGHNT and CDR2 as YYREEE (reference sequence). The CDR3 spells CASGPTGVGEQYF. The CDR3 DNA reads as TGTGCCAGCGGACCCACAGGGGTGGGAGAGCAGTACTTC.

The J gene is TRBJ2-1, the V gene TRBV6-1, with D perhaps TRBD2 (5 bases). The V and J ends lost 0 bases and 4 bases respectively, with 13 bases between them. Germline CDR1 MNHNS, CDR2 SASEGT. The CDR3 is 16 amino acids. The CDR3: CASSEALDSYYNEQFF. In DNA form, the CDR3 reads TGTGCCAGCAGTGAAGCGCTGGACTCTTATTACAATGAGCAGTTCTTC.

The chain employs TRBV19 and TRBJ2-7, with a possible D match to TRBD1 (6 bases). The CDR3 is made up of 16 amino acids. CDR1 and CDR2 from the germline V gene are LNHDA and SQIVND (reference sequence). V lost 5 bases and J 3 bases, leaving 20 bases between the germline ends. CDR3 nucleotide sequence: TGTGCCAGTAGTCCCGAACAGGGTCCGGTGGTCTACGAGCAGTACTTC. It specifies CASSPEQGPVVYEQYF.

This clone was found a few times. This chain links TRBV10-2 with TRBJ2-1; a possible D gene is TRBD2 (5 bases). The CDR3 contains 14 residues. V was clipped by 3 bases and J by 3 bases, with 9 bases between them. From germline, CDR1 is WSHSY and CDR2 SAAADI. The CDR3: CASSEATIYNEQFF. CDR3 in DNA: TGCGCCAGCAGTGAAGCGACTATCTACAATGAGCAGTTCTTC.

V gene TRBV7-2 combines with J gene TRBJ2-3; 10 bases are a match to TRBD2. This CDR3 has 16 amino acids. With 5 bases clipped from V and 4 bases from J, the junction kept 9 bases outside the gene matches. Germline CDR1 is SGHTA and CDR2 is FQGNSA. CDR3 DNA: TGTGCCAGCAGCCTACACGCAGCGGGAGGGGCAGATACGCAGTATTTT. Residues: CASSLHAAGGADTQYF. Using reference TRBV7-2 and TRBJ2-3 for the parts outside the CDR3, the full variable domain is GAGVSQSPSNKVTEKGKDVELRCDPISGHTALYWYRQSLGQGLEFLIYFQGNSAPDKSGLPSDRFSAERTGGSVSTLTIQRTQQEDSAVYLCASSLHAAGGADTQYFGPGTRLTVL.

In its sample, this clone was seen once. The chain employs TRBV7-2 and TRBJ1-1, with D possibly TRBD1 on 5 matching bases. V shed 1 base and J shed 6 bases, with 15 bases lying between them. Germline V gene sequence: CDR1 SGHTA, CDR2 FQGNSA. The CDR3 sequence is 15 residues long. CDR3 bases: TGTGCCAGCAGCTTAGGGTCGGGGTTGGGGGCTGAAGCTTTCTTT. It translates to CASSLGSGLGAEAFF.

The J gene is TRBJ2-7, the V gene TRBV6-5; D remains unclear. The CDR3 has 13 residues. The germline V gene has CDR1 MNHEY and CDR2 SVGAGI. Deletions cut 8 bases from V and 6 bases from J, with 17 bases between. The CDR3 DNA is TGTGCCAGCCGAGAGGACGGCCTCGGCGAGCAGTACGTC. Translating it yields CASREDGLGEQYV.

This clone was detected a few times. The sample holds other DNA sequences that translate to the same CDR3. V and J are TRBV5-1 and TRBJ2-7; TRBD1 matches at 7 bases. Germline CDR1 is SGHRS and CDR2 is YFSETQ. Unmatched junction bases numbered 13, after V lost 4 bases and J lost 0 bases. The CDR3 runs 17 residues. In DNA, the CDR3 is TGCGCCAGCAGCCCGCACGAAGGACAGGCTATCTCCTACGAGCAGTACTTC. Protein: CASSPHEGQAISYEQYF.

In its sample, this clone was seen once. This chain uses TRBV11-3 with TRBJ2-3; 7 nucleotides line up with TRBD2. V lost 2 bases to trimming and J lost 0 bases; unmatched junction nucleotides: 2. The length of the CDR3 is 15 residues. Germline lookup yields CDR1 SGHNT and CDR2 YENEEA. The CDR3 sequence: CASSLSGGSTDTQYF. CDR3 DNA: TGTGCCAGCAGCTTATCCGGGGGGAGCACAGATACGCAGTATTTT.

The chain couples TRBV6-1 to TRBJ1-1, with D perhaps matching TRBD1 (5 bases). The CDR3 contains 15 residues. V was cut by 4 bases and J by 4 bases, with 16 bases left in between. Germline loops: CDR1 MNHNS, CDR2 SASEGT. The DNA for the CDR3 is TGTGCCAGCAGTGCCGGGGGGGGGATGGGCACTGAAGCTTTCTTT. This sequence encodes CASSAGGGMGTEAFF.